This is a list of T cell receptor beta chains from one sample in a study of blood T cell repertoires in COVID-19. Clones were read by immunoSEQ multiplex PCR, and TCRdb kept only the in-frame ones, dropping some. Of about 80,000 clones listed, 88% are singletons. The material sequenced was peripheral blood. These receptors were taken from a man aged 65 to 79 with acute or convalescent COVID-19. The CDR3 runs from the conserved cysteine through the conserved F or W. Each record gives: clone size, CDR3 length, V gene, D gene, J gene, CDR3 DNA, CDR3 protein. D genes are given only for firm matches. For some rows the clone size is stated as once, few or many, or as a class when expanded; others skip it.

size: NA
length: 15
V: TRBV25-1
D: TRBD2
J: TRBJ2-2
DNA: TGTGCCACCTGGGGAGGGAAGGGAAAGACCGGGGAGCTGTTTTTT
CDR3: CATWGGKGKTGELFF

size: NA
length: 12
V: TRBV7-2
D: NA
J: TRBJ2-7
DNA: TGTGCCAGCAGCTCAACAATGAGGGAGCAGTACTTC
CDR3: CASSSTMREQYF

size: NA
length: 12
V: TRBV6-2/TRBV6-3
D: NA
J: TRBJ1-2
DNA: TGTGCCAGCAGTCCGAGTGGCGGAGGCTACACCTTC
CDR3: CASSPSGGGYTF

size: NA
length: 14
V: TRBV7-9
D: NA
J: TRBJ2-7
DNA: TGTGCCAGCAGCTTATCAGGGGTGAGGAGCGAGCAGTACTTC
CDR3: CASSLSGVRSEQYF

size: NA
length: 15
V: TRBV27
D: TRBD1
J: TRBJ1-5
DNA: TGTGCCAGCAGTTTGGCGGGACAGGGAAATCAGCCCCAGCATTTT
CDR3: CASSLAGQGNQPQHF

size: NA
length: 17
V: TRBV7-9
D: TRBD1
J: TRBJ1-4
DNA: TGTGCCAGCAGCTCCGGGACAGGGGTTGGTGAGGGTGAAAAACTGTTTTTT
CDR3: CASSSGTGVGEGEKLFF

size: NA
length: 14
V: TRBV5-1
D: TRBD2
J: TRBJ2-3
DNA: TGCGCCAGCAGCTTGGAGTGGGAGCGGGGTACGCAGTATTTT
CDR3: CASSLEWERGTQYF

size: NA
length: 11
V: TRBV7-4
D: NA
J: TRBJ2-7
DNA: TGTGCCAGCAGACCAGAATTCGAGCAGTACTTC
CDR3: CASRPEFEQYF

size: few
length: 14
V: TRBV6-1
D: TRBD1
J: TRBJ2-5
DNA: TGTGCCAGCAGTGAGAAGGACAGGGTGGTGACCCAGTACTTC
CDR3: CASSEKDRVVTQYF

size: NA
length: 16
V: TRBV7-9
D: TRBD2
J: TRBJ2-5
DNA: TGTGCCAGCAGCCAACTAGCGGGGGGGCGCCAAGAGACCCAGTACTTC
CDR3: CASSQLAGGRQETQYF

size: NA
length: 13
V: TRBV6-6
D: NA
J: TRBJ2-3
DNA: TGTGCCAGCAGTTACCCTAGCACAGATACGCAGTATTTT
CDR3: CASSYPSTDTQYF

size: NA
length: 13
V: TRBV12-3/TRBV12-4
D: NA
J: TRBJ1-2
DNA: TGTGCCAGCAGTTTCCAGGTCAACTATGGCTACACCTTC
CDR3: CASSFQVNYGYTF

size: few
length: 16
V: TRBV19
D: NA
J: TRBJ2-1
DNA: TGTGCCAGAACGGACAGATATCGGCCGATGTACAATGAGCAGTTCTTC
CDR3: CARTDRYRPMYNEQFF

size: once
length: 16
V: TRBV5-6
D: NA
J: TRBJ1-5
DNA: TGTGCCAGCAGCTTGTATGAAGGGGCCGGGAATCAGCCCCAGCATTTT
CDR3: CASSLYEGAGNQPQHF

size: NA
length: 12
V: TRBV29-1
D: TRBD1
J: TRBJ1-2
DNA: TGCAGCGTTGAAGCAGGGGGCTTAGGCTACACCTTC
CDR3: CSVEAGGLGYTF

size: once
length: 16
V: TRBV25-1
D: NA
J: TRBJ2-3
DNA: TGTGCCAGCAGTGCGTCCACAGGGACCTTTACAGATACGCAGTATTTT
CDR3: CASSASTGTFTDTQYF

size: NA
length: 16
V: TRBV28
D: TRBD1
J: TRBJ1-6
DNA: TGTGCCAGCAGTGGAAGACAGGGGACAAATAATTCACCCCTCCACTTT
CDR3: CASSGRQGTNNSPLHF

size: few
length: 17
V: TRBV28
D: TRBD1
J: TRBJ1-5
DNA: TGTGCCAGCAGTTCCTCGAGGGGACAGGGCTTTATTCAGCCCCAGCATTTT
CDR3: CASSSSRGQGFIQPQHF

size: NA
length: 15
V: TRBV3-1/TRBV3-2
D: NA
J: TRBJ2-5
DNA: TGTGCCAGCAGCCAAGGAATGGCAGACCAAGAGACCCAGTACTTC
CDR3: CASSQGMADQETQYF

size: few
length: 16
V: TRBV19
D: NA
J: TRBJ1-5
DNA: TGTGCCAGTAGTATAATATCGGTTAGTGGTAATCAGCCCCAGCATTTT
CDR3: CASSIISVSGNQPQHF

size: NA
length: 15
V: TRBV7-9
D: NA
J: TRBJ2-7
DNA: TGTGCCAGCAGCTCCCTGGACTCCCGAGCCTACGAGCAGTACTTC
CDR3: CASSSLDSRAYEQYF

size: NA
length: 16
V: TRBV19
D: NA
J: TRBJ2-1
DNA: TGTGCCAGTAGTATCGTCGGCAGGGGAACTTTTGATGAGCAGTTCTTC
CDR3: CASSIVGRGTFDEQFF

size: once
length: 11
V: TRBV19
D: TRBD1
J: TRBJ2-1
DNA: TGTGCCACATCAGGGGGAAGCGAGCAGTTCTTC
CDR3: CATSGGSEQFF